Following are 26 T cell receptor beta chains from one sample sequenced in a study of beta chain features in type 1 diabetes. Study-wide points: Shorter TCRB CDR3s, moderately but significantly so, marked every one of the four CD4+ subsets in Type 1 diabetes patients.

These receptors lack a known antigen. Every isolated RNA sample was fully reverse transcribed, so sequencing captured expressed TCRB transcripts. The data were produced by immunoSEQ multiplex PCR, yet TCRdb's version contains in-frame clones alone and is incomplete. The table lists 95,000 to 150,000 clones, roughly a sixth of them singletons. The sequencing sample was made of central memory CD4+ T cells from blood. The receptors originated from a young man with type 1 diabetes.

This clone was observed a few times. The CDR3 DNA reads as TGTGCCAGCAGCCAAGTTATCCGAGGGGTCGTGTTTTTT. Protein product: CASSQVIRGVVFF. The chain recombines TRBV14 with TRBJ2-2; D possibly matches TRBD1 or TRBD2 (5 bases each). From germline, CDR1 is SGHDN and CDR2 FVKESK. With 1 base removed from V and 15 bases from J, the gap between germline ends came to 15 bases. This CDR3 has 13 amino acids.

This clone showed up just a few times. The genes are TRBV2 and TRBJ1-2; D is uncertain. The CDR3 sequence is 13 residues long. The germline V gene encodes CDR1 SNHLY and CDR2 FYNNEI. V was shortened by 7 bases and J by 8 bases, with 17 bases between the two germline ends. CDR3 amino acids: CASKECKPGGYTF. The CDR3 coding sequence is TGTGCCAGCAAGGAGTGTAAGCCGGGAGGCTACACCTTC.

The CDR3 nucleotides read TGTGCCAGCAGCTCAGGGCGATTCTACGAGCAGTACTTC. Protein: CASSSGRFYEQYF. V gene TRBV7-9 combines with J gene TRBJ2-7, with a tentative D call TRBD1 (5 bases). In germline, CDR1 is SEHNR, CDR2 FQNEAQ (reference sequence). V was cut by 4 bases and J by 3 bases, with 10 bases left in between. This CDR3 has 13 amino acids.

The chain couples TRBV30 to TRBJ1-4, with D hard to call. V was pared by 0 bases and J by 11 bases, with 13 bases between. The CDR3 runs to 13 residues. Germline lookup yields CDR1 GTSNPN and CDR2 SVGIG (reference sequence). The CDR3 region is CAWSVVAADKLFF. DNA for the CDR3: TGTGCCTGGAGTGTAGTAGCAGCCGACAAACTGTTTTTT.

In its sample, this clone was seen many times. The sample holds other DNA sequences that translate to the same CDR3. The chain is built from TRBV7-2 and TRBJ2-1; D call uncertain. This CDR3 has 11 residues. V shed 3 bases and J shed 4 bases, with 1 base lying between them. Looked up from germline, CDR1 is SGHTA and CDR2 is FQGNSA. CDR3 sequence reads: CASSFYNEQFF. The CDR3 nucleotides read TGTGCCAGCAGCTTTTACAATGAGCAGTTCTTC.

A few counts support this clone. This chain joins TRBV7-2 and TRBJ2-1; the match to TRBD2 covers 8 bases. The trim removed 5 bases at V and 9 bases at J, leaving 9 bases unmatched. The germline V gene has CDR1 SGHTA and CDR2 FQGNSA. This CDR3 has 14 residues. Here the CDR3 reads CASSLRGGRSEQFF. The CDR3 DNA is TGTGCCAGCAGCCTGCGGGGCGGGAGGAGTGAGCAGTTCTTC.

This clone was found a few times. The J gene is TRBJ1-1, the V gene TRBV28; 7 positions agree with TRBD1. CDR1 MDHEN and CDR2 SYDVKM come from the germline V gene. There are 15 residues in the CDR3. The junction had 12 bases not matched to a gene; V was cut back by 7 bases and J by 4 bases. The CDR3 DNA reads as TGTGCCAGCAATCCCACGACAGGGCCGTTCACTGAAGCTTTCTTT. Amino acid sequence: CASNPTTGPFTEAFF.

This clone showed up many times. J is TRBJ1-1 and V is TRBV7-2; D ambiguous. Trimming stripped 5 bases from V and 10 bases from J, with 26 bases between. CDR3 size: 16 residues. The germline gives CDR1 SGHTA, CDR2 FQGNSA. This CDR3 is CASSQRTRAQEGGAFF. The CDR3 DNA is TGTGCCAGCAGCCAAAGAACGAGGGCCCAGGAAGGTGGAGCTTTCTTT.

The chain joins TRBV5-1 to TRBJ2-3, with 7 bases aligning to TRBD2. In germline, CDR1 is SGHRS, CDR2 YFSETQ. V was pared by 0 bases and J by 2 bases, with 6 bases of the junction left unmatched. The CDR3 runs 16 residues. This chain's CDR3 is CASSLGSSGTTDTQYF. CDR3 nucleotides: TGCGCCAGCAGCTTGGGCTCTAGCGGTACCACAGATACGCAGTATTTT.

This chain uses TRBV18 with TRBJ1-2; D gene ambiguous. Germline V gene lookup returns CDR1 KGHSH and CDR2 LQKENI. Trimming shortened V by 5 bases and J by 6 bases, and 7 bases separated the two germline ends. CDR3 size: 11 residues. CDR3 sequence reads: CASSLGNGYTF. The CDR3, as DNA: TGTGCCAGCTCATTGGGGAATGGCTACACCTTC.

This chain connects TRBV2 to TRBJ1-1, with TRBD1 matching over 7 bases. Losses at the gene ends were 7 bases for V and 0 bases for J; bases not matched to a gene: 5. CDR3 length equals 14 residues. Germline lookup yields CDR1 SNHLY and CDR2 FYNNEI. The CDR3 DNA follows: TGTGCCAGCACAAGGACAGGAATGAACACTGAAGCTTTCTTT. Amino acid sequence: CASTRTGMNTEAFF.

The chain is built from TRBV10-3 and TRBJ2-1; 8 positions agree with TRBD1. The CDR3 extends over 16 amino acids. The trim removed 7 bases at V and 4 bases at J, leaving 12 bases unmatched. Germline values: CDR1 ENHRY, CDR2 SYGVKD. CDR3: CAIKGDRSNSYNEQFF. The CDR3 bases are TGTGCCATCAAGGGGGACAGGTCCAATTCATACAATGAGCAGTTCTTC.

This clone was counted at least ten times. The CDR3 coding sequence is TGCGCCAGCAGCTTGGTTAGCGACACCGGGGAGCTGTTTTTT. Its protein product is CASSLVSDTGELFF. This chain joins TRBV5-1 and TRBJ2-2; D might be TRBD2 (5 bases). V was clipped by 0 bases and J by 3 bases, with 6 bases between them. The germline gives CDR1 SGHRS, CDR2 YFSETQ. The CDR3 consists of 14 residues.

This clone occurred a few times. This sequence joins TRBV28 and TRBJ2-1; 12 bases are shared with TRBD2. V lost 7 bases to trimming and J lost 8 bases; unmatched junction nucleotides: 6. Germline V gene data show CDR1 as MDHEN and CDR2 as SYDVKM. The CDR3 totals 14 residues. The CDR3 sequence is CASTGTSGSHEQFF. The CDR3 nucleotides are TGTGCCAGCACTGGGACTAGCGGGTCCCATGAGCAGTTCTTC.

This clone was recorded at least ten times. The rearrangement links TRBV30 to TRBJ2-3, with TRBD2 matching 15 bases. From germline, CDR1 is GTSNPN and CDR2 SVGIG (reference sequence). The trim removed 5 bases at V and 8 bases at J, leaving 8 bases unmatched. The CDR3 has 15 residues. The CDR3 nucleotides are TGTGCCTGGGAGCCAAAGGGACTAGCGGGGGGTACGCAGTATTTT. Its translation is CAWEPKGLAGGTQYF.

This clone was recorded a few times. Other DNA sequences in the same sample also yield this CDR3. The chain combines TRBV30 with TRBJ2-5; TRBD2 aligns across 15 bases. The CDR3 spans 13 residues. Per germline, CDR1 GTSNPN and CDR2 SVGIG (reference sequence). J lost 11 bases, V lost 5 bases, and 6 bases had no gene match. The CDR3 loop is CAWDGLAGGLQYF. The CDR3 DNA follows: TGTGCCTGGGACGGACTAGCGGGAGGGCTTCAGTACTTC. The full variable domain, completed using reference TRBV30 and TRBJ2-5, is SQTIHQWPATLVQPVGSPLSLECTVEGTSNPNLYWYRQAAGRGLQLLFYSVGIGQISSEVPQNLSASRPQDRQFILSSKKLLLSDSGFYLCAWDGLAGGLQYFGPGTRLLVL.

In its sample, this clone was seen a few times. This chain links TRBV4-3 with TRBJ1-6, with D unclear. Between the trimmed V and J ends, which lost 3 bases and 7 bases, there was a span of 16 bases. Germline CDR1 and CDR2: LGHNA and YSLEER. CDR3 length equals 16 residues. The CDR3 bases are TGCGCCAGCAGCCACGACCGGGAATCGGAGAATTCACCCCTCCACTTT. This encodes CASSHDRESENSPLHF.

A word on this clone: At one boundary the junction diverges from the germline segment, which might be a read error. The chain joins TRBV2 to TRBJ2-5, with D perhaps TRBD1 (5 bases). Germline V gene sequence: CDR1 SNHLY, CDR2 FYNNEI. This CDR3 is built from 14 residues. The CDR3 reads CASREGDFKRSQYF. DNA for the CDR3: TGTGCCAGCAGGGAAGGGGATTTTAAGAGGTCCCAGTACTTC.

This clone was recorded a few times. The V call is TRBV4-1, the J call TRBJ2-5; maybe TRBD2 (6 bases). Deletions cut 0 bases from V and 1 base from J, with 15 bases between. The CDR3 spans 17 residues. Germline loops: CDR1 MGHRA, CDR2 YSYEKL. The CDR3, as DNA: TGCGCCAGCAGCCAAGATTCAGCGGGCCTCGTCCAAGAGACCCAGTACTTC. Protein product: CASSQDSAGLVQETQYF.

CDR3 region: CSVEDPLEGYGYTF. Here the CDR3 DNA reads TGCAGCGTTGAAGATCCCCTTGAAGGCTATGGCTACACCTTC. The rearrangement uses TRBV29-1 and TRBJ1-2, with D hard to call. The germline gives CDR1 SQVTM, CDR2 ANQGSEA. Trimming took off 0 bases at V and 4 bases at J, with 12 bases between the two ends. This CDR3 comprises 14 residues.

As regards this clone: In the same sample, other DNA sequences code for this CDR3. The chain uses TRBV6-5 and TRBJ2-7, with 9 nucleotides matching TRBD1. Trimming at V came to 2 bases and at J to 1 base, leaving 3 bases not matched to a gene. Per the germline V gene, CDR1 is MNHEY and CDR2 is SVGAGI. This CDR3 contains 15 residues. The CDR3 sequence is CASSYEGTGSYEQYF. DNA for the CDR3: TGTGCCAGCAGTTACGAAGGGACAGGGTCCTACGAGCAGTACTTC.

The chain links TRBV18 to TRBJ2-5; D not resolved. Trimming shortened V by 4 bases and J by 4 bases, and 7 bases separated the two germline ends. In germline, CDR1 is KGHSH, CDR2 LQKENI. This CDR3 spans 12 amino acids. The CDR3 region has the DNA TGTGCCAGCTCACGGGCTGGAGAGACCCAGTACTTC. Residues: CASSRAGETQYF. Filled out from reference TRBV18 and TRBJ2-5, the complete variable domain reads NAGVMQNPRHLVRRRGQEARLRCSPMKGHSHVYWYRQLPEEGLKFMVYLQKENIIDESGMPKERFSAEFPKEGPSILRIQQVVRGDSAAYFCASSRAGETQYFGPGTRLLVL.

In the case of this clone: The same CDR3 also results from other DNA sequences found in this sample. This chain connects TRBV30 to TRBJ2-5; possibly TRBD2 for D (5 bases). The germline V gene encodes CDR1 GTSNPN and CDR2 SVGIG (reference sequence). V was pared by 5 bases and J by 7 bases, with 17 bases between. The CDR3 sequence is 13 residues long. CDR3 DNA sequence: TGTGCCTGGTCCACTAGAATGCGTGGGACCCAGTACTTC. Amino acid sequence: CAWSTRMRGTQYF.

The genes are TRBV5-1 and TRBJ2-7; D remains ambiguous. Germline assignment: CDR1 SGHRS and CDR2 YFSETQ. Trimming left V 6 bases short and J 0 bases short, with 13 bases between. The CDR3 extends over 14 amino acids. CDR3 sequence (DNA): TGCGCCAGCATGGTGGCGGCGAGCTCCTACGAGCAGTACTTC. This codes for CASMVAASSYEQYF. The variable domain in full, completed from reference TRBV5-1 and TRBJ2-7, reads KAGVTQTPRYLIKTRGQQVTLSCSPISGHRSVSWYQQTPGQGLQFLFEYFSETQRNKGNFPGRFSGRQFSNSRSEMNVSTLELGDSALYLCASMVAASSYEQYFGPGTRLTVT.

The chain couples TRBV29-1 to TRBJ1-5, with TRBD1 identical over 7 bases. The CDR3 is 13 residues long. Per germline, CDR1 SQVTM and CDR2 ANQGSEA. V trimming: 6 bases; J trimming: 5 bases; junction bases outside the gene matches: 7. CDR3 DNA sequence: TGCAGCGTCCGAGGACAGGACGATCAGCCCCAGCATTTT. Amino acids: CSVRGQDDQPQHF.

This clone showed up just once. The DNA for the CDR3 is TGTGCCAGCAGTGAATTACCAGGGGCCCCCGGTTCTTCTGGACGAGATACGCAGTATTTT. The encoded protein is CASSELPGAPGSSGRDTQYF. The chain uses TRBV6-1 and TRBJ2-3; perhaps TRBD1 as D (6 bases). This CDR3 comprises 20 residues. Between the trimmed V and J ends, which lost 2 bases and 5 bases, there was a span of 29 bases. Germline V lookup: CDR1 MNHNS, CDR2 SASEGT.